The sequence of this T cell receptor beta chain was determined in a study of T cell responses to AZD1222 COVID-19 vaccine. On this clone: Its cognate antigen is unknown.

Second-dose intervals near 4 or 12 weeks were combined. Profiling relied on immunoSEQ multiplex PCR, and the TCRdb table lists in-frame clones only, not all of them. The table records roughly 84,000 clones, about 83% of them present only once. The CDR3 consists of 14 residues. V dropped 5 bases and J dropped 3 bases, with 12 bases sitting between them. Germline CDR1 reads MNHEY; CDR2 reads SMNVEV (reference sequence). Notes on the study in general: At 160-218 and 743-854, vaccine-associated CD4 TCRs were dominant, and they spanned spike. Clonal diversity may have been underestimated in mostly white British donors.

The V gene is TRBV27, the J gene TRBJ2-3; weak D call: TRBD1 (6 bases). Sequencing was performed on peripheral blood, taken 28 days after the second AZD1222 dose. This clonotype was sampled from an adult who received the AZD1222 COVID-19 vaccine. CDR3 in amino acids: CASSTGLRTDTQYF. The CDR3 DNA reads TGTGCCAGCAGTACAGGGTTAAGAACAGATACGCAGTATTTT.